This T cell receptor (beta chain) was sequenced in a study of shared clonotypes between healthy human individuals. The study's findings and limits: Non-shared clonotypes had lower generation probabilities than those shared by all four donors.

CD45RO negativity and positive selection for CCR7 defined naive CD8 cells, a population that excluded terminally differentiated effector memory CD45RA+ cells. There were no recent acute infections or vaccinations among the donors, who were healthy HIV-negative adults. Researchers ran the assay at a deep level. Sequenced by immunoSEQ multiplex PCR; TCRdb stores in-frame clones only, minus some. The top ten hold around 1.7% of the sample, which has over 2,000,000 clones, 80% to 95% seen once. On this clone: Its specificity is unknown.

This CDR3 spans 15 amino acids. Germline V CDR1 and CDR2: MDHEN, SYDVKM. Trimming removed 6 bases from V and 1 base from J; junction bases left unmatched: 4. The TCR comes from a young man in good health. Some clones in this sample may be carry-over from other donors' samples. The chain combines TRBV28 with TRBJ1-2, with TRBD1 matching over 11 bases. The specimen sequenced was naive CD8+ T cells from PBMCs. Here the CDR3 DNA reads TGTGCCAGCAGCGGACAGGGGGCATTTAACTATGGCTACACCTTC. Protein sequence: CASSGQGAFNYGYTF.